The 15 T cell receptor beta chains presented below share a single source sample, sequenced in a study of blood T cell repertoires in COVID-19. The protocol was immunoSEQ multiplex PCR, while the TCRdb copy is restricted to in-frame clones and leaves out a portion. The sample has around 160,000 clones, about four fifths seen once. Sequencing was done on a sample of peripheral blood. These receptors were collected from a woman at least 80 years old with acute or convalescent COVID-19.

The rearrangement joins TRBV10-3 to TRBJ1-2; 7 nucleotides match TRBD1. Germline V gives CDR1 ENHRY, CDR2 SYGVKD. Losses at the gene ends were 4 bases for V and 3 bases for J; bases not matched to a gene: 5. CDR3 length: 14 amino acids. CDR3 DNA: TGTGCCATCAGTGCATCCGGGACAGACTATGGCTACACCTTC. Translating gives CAISASGTDYGYTF.

The rearrangement joins TRBV24-1 to TRBJ2-1; TRBD2 matches at 12 bases. Germline lookup yields CDR1 KGHDR and CDR2 SFDVKD. This CDR3 is built from 15 residues. J was trimmed by 9 bases and V by 4 bases; bases with no gene match: 6. The CDR3 sequence: CATSDRGLAGTEQFF. The CDR3 DNA follows: TGTGCCACCAGTGACCGAGGACTAGCGGGGACTGAGCAGTTCTTC.

The sample holds one count of this clone. This sequence joins TRBV19 and TRBJ1-6; 9 positions agree with TRBD1. This CDR3 region has 13 residues. The trim removed 7 bases at V and 13 bases at J, leaving 8 bases unmatched. From germline, CDR1 is LNHDA and CDR2 SQIVND (reference sequence). The CDR3 sequence is CASNKDRGGPLHF. Written as DNA, the CDR3 is TGTGCCAGTAACAAGGACAGGGGAGGCCCCCTCCACTTT.

This clone was observed a few times. The chain's CDR3 is CASPGTSRAAQFF. Written as DNA, the CDR3 is TGTGCCAGCCCCGGGACTAGCCGGGCGGCGCAGTTCTTC. The genes are TRBV27 and TRBJ2-1, with 9 bases identical to TRBD2. The germline CDR1 and CDR2 sequences are MNHEY and SMNVEV (reference sequence). The CDR3 consists of 13 residues. V was pared by 8 bases and J by 12 bases, with 11 bases of the junction left unmatched.

The V call is TRBV28, the J call TRBJ1-2; TRBD1 matches 11 bases. The germline V gene encodes CDR1 MDHEN and CDR2 SYDVKM. This CDR3 contains 15 residues. After removal of 5 bases from V and 4 bases from J, the junction contained 6 bases not matched to a gene. The CDR3 region is CASSGPGQGVYGYTF. The CDR3 DNA sequence: TGTGCCAGCAGTGGACCGGGACAGGGGGTCTATGGCTACACCTTC.

The CDR3 DNA follows: TGTGCCAGTAGTTCCCACTGGACCGGGGAGCTGTTTTTT. Its protein product is CASSSHWTGELFF. The chain has TRBV19 and TRBJ2-2; D gene ambiguous. CDR1 is LNHDA, CDR2 SQIVND, per germline (reference sequence). CDR3 length: 13 residues. Trimming took off 5 bases at V and 5 bases at J, with 9 bases between the two ends.

The DNA for the CDR3 is TGTGCCTGGAGTAGGACAGGGGATGAAAAACTGTTTTTT. It is translated as CAWSRTGDEKLFF. The rearrangement joins TRBV30 to TRBJ1-4, with 9 bases lining up with TRBD1. The CDR3 spans 13 residues. The germline V gene has CDR1 GTSNPN and CDR2 SVGIG (reference sequence). V lost 2 bases and J lost 6; bases outside the gene matches: 1.

This clone was seen a few times. The CDR3 bases are TGTGCCAGCAGCGTAGCAGAACAGGGCCTACAAGAGACCCAGTACTTC. It specifies CASSVAEQGLQETQYF. This chain uses TRBV9 with TRBJ2-5; possibly TRBD1 for D (6 bases). The CDR3 consists of 16 residues. The V end was cut by 0 bases, the J end by 2 bases, with 14 bases between. The germline V gene has CDR1 SGDLS and CDR2 YYNGEE. The complete variable domain, with remaining parts taken from reference TRBV9 and TRBJ2-5, reads DSGVTQTPKHLITATGQRVTLRCSPRSGDLSVYWYQQSLDQGLQFLIQYYNGEERAKGNILERFSAQQFPDLHSELNLSSLELGDSALYFCASSVAEQGLQETQYFGPGTRLLVL.

This rearrangement joins TRBV29-1 to TRBJ2-2; possibly TRBD1 for D (5 bases). V lost 5 bases to trimming and J lost 4 bases, with 11 bases between them. Germline V gene sequence: CDR1 SQVTM, CDR2 ANQGSEA. The CDR3 sequence is 13 residues long. Here the CDR3 reads CSVQQARTGELFF. As DNA, the CDR3 is TGCAGCGTTCAACAGGCCCGCACCGGGGAGCTGTTTTTT.

On this clone: The same CDR3 also results from other DNA sequences found in this sample. The chain's CDR3 is CASSQGGGGYTF. The DNA for the CDR3 is TGTGCCAGCAGCCAAGGAGGAGGGGGCTACACCTTC. The chain combines TRBV3-1 (or the pseudogene TRBV3-2) with TRBJ1-2; D is ambiguous. The CDR3 is 12 amino acids. V was pared by 1 base and J by 8 bases, with 8 bases between. Per germline, CDR1 LGHDT and CDR2 YNNKEL (reference sequence).

The chain employs TRBV7-9 and TRBJ1-2; maybe TRBD1 (6 bases). Trimming left V 3 bases short and J 6 bases short, with 8 bases between. The CDR3 has 12 residues. Germline V lookup: CDR1 SEHNR, CDR2 FQNEAQ (reference sequence). The CDR3 sequence: CASSFTGNGYTF. DNA for the CDR3: TGTGCCAGCAGCTTTACAGGGAATGGCTACACCTTC.

To note about this clone: This sample includes further DNA sequences coding for the same CDR3. The chain couples TRBV7-9 to TRBJ1-5; a weak D match, TRBD1 (6 bases). CDR1 and CDR2 (germline): SEHNR, FQNEAQ (reference sequence). The ends were cut back, 8 bases at V and 1 base at J, with 9 bases in the middle. There are 13 residues in the CDR3. CDR3: CASSGGSNQPQHF. CDR3 coding DNA: TGTGCCAGCTCGGGGGGCAGCAATCAGCCCCAGCATTTT. Full variable domain (remainder filled in from reference TRBV7-9 and TRBJ1-5): DTGVSQNPRHKITKRGQNVTFRCDPISEHNRLYWYRQTLGQGPEFLTYFQNEAQLEKSRLLSDRFSAERPKGSFSTLEIQRTEQGDSAMYLCASSGGSNQPQHFGDGTRLSIL.

This chain uses TRBV2 with TRBJ2-7, with 7 bases matching TRBD1. Germline-derived CDR1 and CDR2 are SNHLY and FYNNEI. J was trimmed by 3 bases and V by 3 bases; bases with no gene match: 5. CDR3 length equals 14 residues. The CDR3 reads CASSELTGYYEQYF. CDR3 nucleotides: TGTGCCAGCAGTGAGTTGACAGGGTACTACGAGCAGTACTTC. Drawing the rest from reference TRBV2 and TRBJ2-7, the complete variable domain is EPEVTQTPSHQVTQMGQEVILRCVPISNHLYFYWYRQILGQKVEFLVSFYNNEISEKSEIFDDQFSVERPDGSNFTLKIRSTKLEDSAMYFCASSELTGYYEQYFGPGTRLTVT.

CDR3 region: CASSQATGGSRKYTEAFF. The CDR3 DNA reads TGCGCCAGCAGCCAGGCCACAGGGGGCTCTCGGAAGTATACTGAAGCTTTCTTT. The chain couples TRBV4-1 to TRBJ1-1, with TRBD1 identical over 9 bases. The CDR3 runs to 18 residues. Germline trimming cut 3 bases from V and 5 bases from J; bases unmatched to any gene: 16. Germline V CDR1 and CDR2: MGHRA, YSYEKL.

The CDR3 nucleotides are TGTGCCAGCACCATAGGGGGCTCCTATGGCTACACCTTC. Encoded protein: CASTIGGSYGYTF. V is TRBV6-5 and J is TRBJ1-2, with 7 bases fitting TRBD1. The V and J ends lost 7 bases and 4 bases, in that order; junction bases with no gene match: 6. Germline V gene lookup returns CDR1 MNHEY and CDR2 SVGAGI. The CDR3 length is 13 residues.